This TCR beta chain was sequenced for a study of identical twins (dated by TCRdb to 2015 to 2016). With respect to the entire study: TCR alpha and beta repertoires from monozygotic twins, unrelated adults of various ages and cord blood were deep-sequenced to test whether fetal clonotypes persist. To rule out contamination, the twin experiments were replicated at different times with different library preparation protocols.

Only healthy Caucasian donors were included. The twin cohort consisted of three pairs of female monozygotic twins, all aged roughly 18 to 29 years. Positive isolation kits from Invitrogen were used to isolate CD4+ and CD8+ T cell populations. This clonotype was detected a few times. Its antigen remains undetermined. The record has no base qualities; no much larger clone is one base away. The research as a whole found: Compared with coincidental sharing between unrelated individuals, an excess of low generation-probability sequences was observed among out-of-frame TCR alpha sequences shared between twins. Because the same donors could not be followed over many years, the conclusions relied on cross-sectional statistical analysis. Zero-insertion analyses could be partly confounded by invariant T cells such as MAIT and iNKT, though diverse VJ usage argued against such confounding for most clonotypes. In monozygotic twins, out-of-frame TCR alpha sharing was systematically underestimated by recombination models, although the models agreed with sharing between unrelated individuals. A weaker excess of twin sharing was found in beta out-of-frame sequences because the signal-to-noise ratio was lowered by fewer shared sequences. Abundant cord blood beta clonotypes carried fewer insertions; young adult naive repertoires showed a weaker similar trend, while memory repertoires showed none.

The CDR3 measures 14 amino acids from cysteine to phenylalanine. The retained sequence is limited to the CDR3, 42 bases, with the frame set at the first base. Deletion took 1 base off V and 0 bases off J, with a span of 8 bases between the germline ends. CDR1 and CDR2, looked up from the germline V gene, are SGHRS and YFSETQ. The library was prepared using 5' RACE. Sequenced using an Illumina HiSeq 2000. A universal primer binding site was added through template switching, and the final cDNA carried a unique molecular identifier so that TCR cDNA molecules could be counted accurately. Specific primers in the conserved constant-segment region were used to synthesize first-strand cDNA for TCR alpha and beta chains. To control for contamination, each cDNA library was double barcoded with a SMART-Mk sample barcode plus Illumina barcodes. TruSeq adapter sequences, together with Illumina sample barcodes, were added in two successive PCR steps. TCR alpha and beta cDNA libraries were sequenced on the Illumina HiSeq platform with custom primers. The study's own analysis went as follows. Raw reads were processed with MiGEC to extract unique molecular identifiers, and MiXCR was used to determine CDR3 positions. For each individual, recombination models were inferred using an EM algorithm with the repgenHMM and IGoR tools. Shared clonotypes were analyzed with the tcR package in R, and sharing was normalized by the product of cloneset sizes. To study raw recombination free of thymic and clonal selection effects, out-of-frame nonproductive sequences were analyzed. TCRdb reanalyzed the raw reads on its own, using fastp at Q25 for trimming and MiXCR for clone calling, and kept in-frame beta chains. Every CDR3 protein is listed once, alongside the most common genes and DNA of its rows. The V and J calls come from TCRdb's annotation, not from the publication. The sample includes about 480,000 distinct CDR3 sequences, with approximately 15% observed a single time. The top ten clonotypes cover roughly 0.56% of the sample.

The same specimen was also included in a second study, on yellow fever vaccine responses in identical twins. As described in the second report: According to the authors, the vaccine-induced T cell response in identical twins seemed to be partly convergent and partly specific to each individual. In the study, vaccine-responding T cell clones were precisely tracked in identical twins.

The material sequenced was CD4+ T cells sorted from blood. The sequence came from a woman aged 18 to 35 in good health. The rearrangement joined TRBV5-1 to TRBJ2-7, with no reliable assignment of the D segment. The DNA is TGCGCCAGCAGCTTGACTGCCGGCTCCTACGAGCAGTACTTC. It codes for CASSLTAGSYEQYF.